A selection of T cell receptor beta chains follows, all from one sample in a study of cytomegalovirus exposure and HLA in healthy donors. Produced via immunoSEQ multiplex PCR; TCRdb's table is partial and in-frame only. Recorded for this sample: about 140,000 clones. The sample taken for sequencing was PBMCs. These receptor sequences come from a male donor in good health and CMV-seronegative. Both conserved end residues are part of each CDR3. Each record gives: J gene, D gene, V gene, CDR3 length, CDR3 protein, CDR3 DNA. A D gene is named only where the DNA matches it firmly.

j_call: TRBJ1-1
d_call: TRBD1
v_call: TRBV7-9
cdr3_length: 17
cdr3_aa: CASSPRSADRMNTEAFF
cdr3_nt: TGTGCCAGCAGCCCCCGAAGCGCGGACAGGATGAACACTGAAGCTTTCTTT

j_call: TRBJ1-4
d_call: .
v_call: TRBV30
cdr3_length: 14
cdr3_aa: CAWSVARYNEKLFF
cdr3_nt: TGTGCCTGGAGTGTAGCGAGGTATAATGAAAAACTGTTTTTT

j_call: TRBJ1-1
d_call: .
v_call: TRBV28
cdr3_length: 14
cdr3_aa: CASSLMGGGTEAFF
cdr3_nt: TGTGCCAGCAGTTTAATGGGAGGAGGCACTGAAGCTTTCTTT

j_call: TRBJ1-2
d_call: .
v_call: TRBV4-3
cdr3_length: 17
cdr3_aa: CASSQVPTRGRDYGYTF
cdr3_nt: TGCGCCAGCAGCCAAGTTCCGACCCGGGGTAGGGACTATGGCTACACCTTC

j_call: TRBJ2-1
d_call: TRBD2
v_call: TRBV30
cdr3_length: 18
cdr3_aa: CAWSVSFLAGEFYNEQFF
cdr3_nt: TGTGCCTGGAGTGTATCTTTCCTAGCGGGAGAGTTTTACAATGAGCAGTTCTTC

j_call: TRBJ1-2
d_call: .
v_call: TRBV30
cdr3_length: 11
cdr3_aa: CAWSSGEGYTF
cdr3_nt: TGTGCCTGGAGTTCGGGGGAGGGCTACACCTTC

j_call: TRBJ2-7
d_call: TRBD2
v_call: TRBV30
cdr3_length: 12
cdr3_aa: CAWSVGGAEQYF
cdr3_nt: TGTGCCTGGAGTGTCGGGGGGGCCGAGCAGTACTTC

j_call: TRBJ1-1
d_call: .
v_call: TRBV19
cdr3_length: 14
cdr3_aa: CASSTSLGNTEAFF
cdr3_nt: TGTGCCAGTAGTACCTCACTAGGGAACACTGAAGCTTTCTTT

j_call: TRBJ1-1
d_call: .
v_call: TRBV19
cdr3_length: 19
cdr3_aa: CASSKVVVRGTGDPTEAFF
cdr3_nt: TGTGCCAGTAGTAAGGTTGTGGTCAGGGGCACCGGGGATCCCACTGAAGCTTTCTTT

j_call: TRBJ2-6
d_call: .
v_call: TRBV30
cdr3_length: 14
cdr3_aa: CAWSVLAGANVLTF
cdr3_nt: TGTGCCTGGAGTGTACTGGCTGGGGCCAACGTCCTGACTTTC

j_call: TRBJ1-2
d_call: .
v_call: TRBV4-1
cdr3_length: 13
cdr3_aa: CASSQEVAGGYTF
cdr3_nt: TGCGCCAGCAGCCAAGAAGTCGCAGGAGGCTACACCTTC

j_call: TRBJ1-1
d_call: .
v_call: TRBV28
cdr3_length: 15
cdr3_aa: CASSLVQAVNTEAFF
cdr3_nt: TGTGCCAGCAGTTTAGTACAGGCGGTGAACACTGAAGCTTTCTTT

j_call: TRBJ2-2
d_call: TRBD1
v_call: TRBV7-8
cdr3_length: 15
cdr3_aa: CASSLRTGHAGELFF
cdr3_nt: TGTGCCAGCAGCTTAAGGACAGGCCACGCCGGGGAGCTGTTTTTT

j_call: TRBJ2-7
d_call: TRBD1
v_call: TRBV5-6
cdr3_length: 15
cdr3_aa: CASSRPGQGPYEQYF
cdr3_nt: TGTGCCAGCAGCCGACCGGGACAGGGGCCCTACGAGCAGTACTTC

j_call: TRBJ2-3
d_call: .
v_call: TRBV7-2
cdr3_length: 14
cdr3_aa: CASSFLGVLDTQYF
cdr3_nt: TGTGCCAGCAGCTTCCTAGGGGTCTTAGATACGCAGTATTTT

j_call: TRBJ2-7
d_call: .
v_call: TRBV5-1
cdr3_length: 15
cdr3_aa: CASSLRRGQTGEQYF
cdr3_nt: TGCGCCAGCAGCCTACGGAGGGGGCAGACCGGCGAGCAGTACTTC

j_call: TRBJ2-3
d_call: .
v_call: TRBV4-2
cdr3_length: 14
cdr3_aa: CASSQSPSTDTQYF
cdr3_nt: TGTGCCAGCAGCCAGTCACCTAGTACAGATACGCAGTATTTT

j_call: TRBJ2-7
d_call: TRBD2
v_call: TRBV7-6
cdr3_length: 17
cdr3_aa: CASSQPTGGRSSYEQYF
cdr3_nt: TGTGCCAGCAGCCAACCTACCGGCGGGAGGAGTTCGTACGAGCAGTACTTC

j_call: TRBJ2-1
d_call: .
v_call: TRBV5-1
cdr3_length: 15
cdr3_aa: CASSLGGHGYNEQFF
cdr3_nt: TGCGCCAGCAGCTTGGGTGGGCATGGCTACAATGAGCAGTTCTTC

j_call: TRBJ2-7
d_call: .
v_call: TRBV6-6
cdr3_length: 13
cdr3_aa: CASNLGHSYEQYF
cdr3_nt: TGTGCCAGCAACTTGGGGCACTCCTACGAGCAGTACTTC

j_call: TRBJ1-2
d_call: TRBD1
v_call: TRBV4-2
cdr3_length: 17
cdr3_aa: CASSQGDRKRLNYGYTF
cdr3_nt: TGTGCCAGCAGCCAAGGGGACAGGAAACGACTTAACTATGGCTACACCTTC

j_call: TRBJ2-7
d_call: TRBD2
v_call: TRBV19
cdr3_length: 16
cdr3_aa: CASSPRAQAGPYEQYF
cdr3_nt: TGTGCCAGTAGTCCTCGGGCCCAAGCGGGGCCCTACGAGCAGTACTTC

j_call: TRBJ2-5
d_call: .
v_call: TRBV4-2
cdr3_length: 15
cdr3_aa: CASSQELTRQETQYF
cdr3_nt: TGTGCCAGCAGCCAAGAGCTGACTCGACAAGAGACCCAGTACTTC

j_call: TRBJ2-1
d_call: .
v_call: TRBV19
cdr3_length: 16
cdr3_aa: CASSPGGGSSYNEQFF
cdr3_nt: TGTGCCAGTAGTCCAGGGGGCGGGAGCTCTTACAATGAGCAGTTCTTC

j_call: TRBJ2-7
d_call: .
v_call: TRBV19
cdr3_length: 15
cdr3_aa: CASSTGTAQAYEQYF
cdr3_nt: TGTGCCAGTAGTACTGGGACTGCTCAAGCCTACGAGCAGTACTTC

j_call: TRBJ2-3
d_call: .
v_call: TRBV6-1
cdr3_length: 15
cdr3_aa: CASRGQRLSTDTQYF
cdr3_nt: TGTGCCAGCAGGGGTCAGCGGCTCAGCACAGATACGCAGTATTTT

j_call: TRBJ2-7
d_call: TRBD2
v_call: TRBV27
cdr3_length: 17
cdr3_aa: CASSSPRLAGGSYEQYF
cdr3_nt: TGTGCCAGCAGTTCCCCCCGATTAGCGGGGGGCTCCTACGAGCAGTACTTC

j_call: TRBJ2-7
d_call: TRBD2
v_call: TRBV28
cdr3_length: 14
cdr3_aa: CAIQTSLSSYEQYF
cdr3_nt: TGTGCCATCCAGACTAGCCTAAGCTCCTACGAGCAGTACTTC

j_call: TRBJ1-1
d_call: .
v_call: TRBV27
cdr3_length: 14
cdr3_aa: CASSLEQMNTEAFF
cdr3_nt: TGTGCCAGCAGTTTGGAACAGATGAACACTGAAGCTTTCTTT

j_call: TRBJ2-3
d_call: .
v_call: TRBV7-6
cdr3_length: 16
cdr3_aa: CASSLVARRQVDTQYF
cdr3_nt: TGTGCCAGCAGCTTAGTGGCCAGGAGACAGGTTGATACGCAGTATTTT

j_call: TRBJ1-1
d_call: .
v_call: TRBV18
cdr3_length: 13
cdr3_aa: CASSQGQVTEAFF
cdr3_nt: TGTGCCAGCTCGCAGGGTCAGGTCACTGAAGCTTTCTTT

j_call: TRBJ2-7
d_call: TRBD1
v_call: TRBV5-1
cdr3_length: 14
cdr3_aa: CASSGGQGPYEQYF
cdr3_nt: TGCGCCAGCAGCGGAGGACAGGGCCCCTACGAGCAGTACTTC

j_call: TRBJ2-6
d_call: .
v_call: TRBV6-5
cdr3_length: 16
cdr3_aa: CASSYFGLSGANVLTF
cdr3_nt: TGTGCCAGCAGTTACTTCGGACTATCTGGGGCCAACGTCCTGACTTTC

j_call: TRBJ2-3
d_call: .
v_call: TRBV7-3
cdr3_length: 14
cdr3_aa: CASSPGEAGGTQYF
cdr3_nt: TGTGCCAGCAGCCCTGGGGAGGCCGGAGGTACGCAGTATTTT

j_call: TRBJ1-1
d_call: .
v_call: TRBV15
cdr3_length: 14
cdr3_aa: CATSRDRGYSEAFF
cdr3_nt: TGTGCCACCAGCAGAGACAGGGGCTATTCTGAAGCTTTCTTT

j_call: TRBJ2-1
d_call: TRBD2
v_call: TRBV2
cdr3_length: 15
cdr3_aa: CASRFASGGYNEQFF
cdr3_nt: TGTGCCAGCCGATTCGCTAGCGGGGGTTACAATGAGCAGTTCTTC

j_call: TRBJ1-1
d_call: .
v_call: TRBV7-6
cdr3_length: 14
cdr3_aa: CASSLGQDFTEAFF
cdr3_nt: TGTGCCAGCAGCTTAGGTCAGGATTTCACTGAAGCTTTCTTT

j_call: TRBJ1-4
d_call: .
v_call: TRBV18
cdr3_length: 15
cdr3_aa: CASSRLPTGTEKLFF
cdr3_nt: TGTGCCAGCTCACGCTTGCCGACAGGAACCGAAAAACTGTTTTTT

j_call: TRBJ2-7
d_call: TRBD1
v_call: TRBV2
cdr3_length: 15
cdr3_aa: CASRAGTGFSYEQYF
cdr3_nt: TGTGCCAGCAGGGCCGGGACAGGGTTCTCCTACGAGCAGTACTTC

j_call: TRBJ1-1
d_call: .
v_call: TRBV20-1
cdr3_length: 11
cdr3_aa: CSAPLVTEAFF
cdr3_nt: TGCAGTGCTCCTCTCGTGACTGAAGCTTTCTTT

j_call: TRBJ2-1
d_call: .
v_call: TRBV19
cdr3_length: 15
cdr3_aa: CASRVPGAFDNEQFF
cdr3_nt: TGTGCCAGTAGGGTCCCGGGAGCGTTTGACAATGAGCAGTTCTTC

j_call: TRBJ1-1
d_call: .
v_call: TRBV29-1
cdr3_length: 12
cdr3_aa: CSVVRGGTEAFF
cdr3_nt: TGCAGCGTTGTACGGGGAGGCACTGAAGCTTTCTTT

j_call: TRBJ1-5
d_call: TRBD1
v_call: TRBV5-5
cdr3_length: 15
cdr3_aa: CASSLAGTGNQPQHF
cdr3_nt: TGTGCCAGCAGCTTGGCGGGGACAGGGAATCAGCCCCAGCATTTT

j_call: TRBJ1-6
d_call: .
v_call: TRBV5-6
cdr3_length: 15
cdr3_aa: CASSLAGSGNSPLHF
cdr3_nt: TGTGCCAGCAGCTTGGCGGGATCCGGTAATTCACCCCTCCACTTT

j_call: TRBJ1-3
d_call: TRBD1
v_call: TRBV5-1
cdr3_length: 15
cdr3_aa: CASTGTGASGNTIYF
cdr3_nt: TGCGCCAGCACCGGGACAGGAGCCTCTGGAAACACCATATATTTT

j_call: TRBJ1-3
d_call: .
v_call: TRBV18
cdr3_length: 17
cdr3_aa: CASSPGASLPSGNTIYF
cdr3_nt: TGTGCCAGCTCACCAGGGGCAAGTCTACCCTCTGGAAACACCATATATTTT

j_call: TRBJ1-4
d_call: .
v_call: TRBV30
cdr3_length: 13
cdr3_aa: CAWTGFQGEKLFF
cdr3_nt: TGTGCCTGGACGGGATTCCAGGGGGAAAAACTGTTTTTT

j_call: TRBJ1-2
d_call: .
v_call: TRBV7-2
cdr3_length: 13
cdr3_aa: CASSLDLGRGYTF
cdr3_nt: TGTGCCAGCAGCTTAGACCTCGGTCGTGGCTACACCTTC

j_call: TRBJ1-1
d_call: TRBD1
v_call: TRBV6-5
cdr3_length: 15
cdr3_aa: CASSFTGTGGPEAFF
cdr3_nt: TGTGCCAGCAGTTTTACCGGGACAGGGGGCCCTGAAGCTTTCTTT

j_call: TRBJ2-7
d_call: .
v_call: TRBV27
cdr3_length: 13
cdr3_aa: CASRVGSSYEQYF
cdr3_nt: TGTGCCAGCAGGGTTGGGAGCTCCTACGAGCAGTACTTC

j_call: TRBJ2-7
d_call: TRBD2
v_call: TRBV10-2
cdr3_length: 14
cdr3_aa: CASSGLAGAYEQYF
cdr3_nt: TGCGCCAGCAGTGGGCTAGCGGGTGCCTACGAGCAGTACTTC